This T cell receptor (beta chain) is drawn from a study of OX40 agonist ivuxolimab in advanced cancers. Looking at the study overall: Hepatocellular carcinoma, melanoma, renal cell or head and neck cancer occurred in dose-escalation patients. A partial response was reached by three patients: one with hepatocellular carcinoma and two with cutaneous melanoma. Overall study results and limits: Mean expanded clone counts were higher in CD8+ than CD4+ T cells.

Baseline, cycle 4 day 1, and cycle 7 day 1 were the blood sampling points. TCRdb keeps only in-frame clones here, not all; method: immunoSEQ multiplex PCR. This table has about 86,000 clones, about 90% appearing once. Concerning this clone: As yet, its antigen is unknown.

This specimen consisted of CD4+ or CD8+ T cells sorted from blood, obtained in a trial of the OX40 agonist ivuxolimab. The source of this sequence is an adult with an advanced solid tumor such as melanoma, head and neck, liver or kidney cancer.

The CDR3 DNA reads TGTGCCAGCAGCCAAGGGCAGGGGGCTTACGAGCAGTACTTC. Amino acids: CASSQGQGAYEQYF. The V and J genes are TRBV14 and TRBJ2-7, with TRBD1 matching over 8 bases. V shed 1 base, J shed 4 bases, and the junction held 3 bases outside the gene matches. The CDR3 totals 14 residues. Germline V CDR1 and CDR2: SGHDN, FVKESK.